Below are 14 T cell receptor beta chains sequenced from a single sample in a study of shared clonotypes between healthy human individuals. Clones were read by immunoSEQ multiplex PCR, and TCRdb kept only the in-frame ones, dropping some. The table shows over 850,000 clones, with 75% to 80% occurring only once. The specimen sequenced was memory CD4+ T cells from PBMCs. Subset noted: CD45RA-negative fraction. The receptors originated from a man aged 18 to 35 in good health. Some clones in this sample may be carry-over from other donors' samples.

About this clone itself: In the same sample, other DNA sequences code for this CDR3. V usage is TRBV7-9 and J usage is TRBJ2-5; the D is unclear. CDR3 size: 12 residues. V dropped 3 bases and J dropped 5 bases, with 7 bases sitting between them. Germline values: CDR1 SEHNR, CDR2 FQNEAQ (reference sequence). Written as DNA, the CDR3 is TGTGCCAGCAGCTTCAGCCAGGAGACCCAGTACTTC. Protein product: CASSFSQETQYF.

This clone came up many times. The CDR3 DNA is TGTGCCAGCAGCCAGCCTCAGGGTTCTACTGAAGCTTTCTTT. This sequence encodes CASSQPQGSTEAFF. The chain joins TRBV7-7 to TRBJ1-1; a weak D match, TRBD1 (5 bases). The length of the CDR3 is 14 residues. V was shortened by 5 bases and J by 5 bases, with 15 bases between the two germline ends. Germline assignment: CDR1 SSHAT and CDR2 FNYEAQ (reference sequence).

The chain employs TRBV6-5 and TRBJ2-7; D uncertain. The CDR3 length is 13 residues. The ends were cut back, 6 bases at V and 4 bases at J, with 13 bases in the middle. Germline lookup yields CDR1 MNHEY and CDR2 SVGAGI. The CDR3 protein is CASRPTNPYEQYF. Written as DNA, the CDR3 is TGTGCCAGCAGGCCCACAAATCCATACGAGCAGTACTTC.

With respect to this clone: Other nucleotide sequences from this sample produce the same CDR3. The chain couples TRBV6-5 to TRBJ2-5; a possible D gene is TRBD2 (7 bases). Trimming took 6 bases from V and 5 from J, leaving 13 bases between them. The CDR3 spans 13 residues. CDR1 and CDR2 from the germline V gene are MNHEY and SVGAGI. The CDR3 spells CASSRGGRETQYF. The CDR3 coding sequence is TGTGCCAGCAGCCGCGGGGGCCGGGAGACCCAGTACTTC.

The V call is TRBV11-2, the J call TRBJ2-2; 14 bases are a match to TRBD2. Germline lookup yields CDR1 SGHAT and CDR2 FQNNGV. V lost 6 bases and J lost 3; bases outside the gene matches: 9. This CDR3 contains 18 residues. CDR3 sequence (DNA): TGTGCCAGCAGACCCGGGACTAGCGGGAGTGGCGACACCGGGGAGCTGTTTTTT. It encodes CASRPGTSGSGDTGELFF.

This clone was observed a handful of times. This sequence joins TRBV7-8 and TRBJ1-2, with D uncertain. V dropped 1 base and J dropped 6 bases, with 12 bases sitting between them. The CDR3 runs 14 residues. Per the germline V gene, CDR1 is SGHVS and CDR2 is FQNEAQ. The CDR3 DNA sequence: TGTGCCAGCAGCTTAGGATGGAGGGCGAATGGCTACACCTTC. Residues: CASSLGWRANGYTF. The entire variable domain, with the rest obtained from reference TRBV7-8 and TRBJ1-2, is as follows: GAGVSQSPRYKVAKRGQDVALRCDPISGHVSLFWYQQALGQGPEFLTYFQNEAQLDKSGLPSDRFFAERPEGSVSTLKIQRTQQEDSAVYLCASSLGWRANGYTFGSGTRLTVV.

On this clone: The identical CDR3 is also encoded by other nucleotide sequences in the sample. This chain links TRBV9 with TRBJ2-7; 7 nucleotides match TRBD1. Germline V gene lookup returns CDR1 SGDLS and CDR2 YYNGEE. V lost 0 bases to trimming and J lost 3 bases; unmatched junction nucleotides: 3. CDR3 length: 14 residues. The CDR3 coding sequence is TGTGCCAGCAGCGTAGCTCCAGGGGGCTACGAGCAGTACTTC. Its translation is CASSVAPGGYEQYF. The complete variable domain, with remaining parts taken from reference TRBV9 and TRBJ2-7, reads DSGVTQTPKHLITATGQRVTLRCSPRSGDLSVYWYQQSLDQGLQFLIQYYNGEERAKGNILERFSAQQFPDLHSELNLSSLELGDSALYFCASSVAPGGYEQYFGPGTRLTVT.

The chain uses TRBV23-1 and TRBJ2-2; 11 nucleotides agree with TRBD1. TRBV23-1 is an ORF, with its function uncertain. Losses at the gene ends were 1 base for V and 6 bases for J; bases not matched to a gene: 4. The CDR3 runs to 16 residues. This CDR3 is CASSQFRDRGAGELFF. The DNA for the CDR3 is TGCGCCAGCAGTCAATTTCGGGACAGGGGGGCCGGGGAGCTGTTTTTT.

This chain connects TRBV6-5 to TRBJ1-5; tentatively, D is TRBD1 (5 bases). Per the germline V gene, CDR1 is MNHEY and CDR2 is SVGAGI. Trimming took off 0 bases at V and 5 bases at J, with 8 bases between the two ends. The CDR3 length is 14 residues. CDR3 amino acids: CASSYSLRDQPQHF. The CDR3 coding sequence is TGTGCCAGCAGTTACTCCCTCAGGGATCAGCCCCAGCATTTT.

This sequence joins TRBV30 and TRBJ2-3, with 7 bases fitting TRBD2. Germline V lookup: CDR1 GTSNPN, CDR2 SVGIG (reference sequence). The CDR3 length is 16 residues. After removal of 5 bases from V and 2 bases from J, the junction contained 13 bases not matched to a gene. The CDR3 loop is CAWRTLGAGATDTQYF. The CDR3 DNA follows: TGTGCCTGGCGCACACTCGGGGCGGGAGCCACAGATACGCAGTATTTT.

A few counts support this clone. The chain couples TRBV7-3 to TRBJ1-1; D call uncertain. With 5 bases removed from V and 3 bases from J, the gap between germline ends came to 10 bases. This CDR3 contains 13 residues. Germline values: CDR1 SGHTA, CDR2 FQGTGA. CDR3 loop: CASSLKGDTEAFF. The CDR3 nucleotides are TGTGCCAGCAGCCTAAAGGGAGACACTGAAGCTTTCTTT.

This chain connects TRBV5-1 to TRBJ2-4, with TRBD1 matching 10 bases. From germline, CDR1 is SGHRS and CDR2 YFSETQ. V was pared by 0 bases and J by 3 bases, with 6 bases of the junction left unmatched. There are 17 residues in the CDR3. As DNA, the CDR3 is TGCGCCAGCAGCTTGGGGACAGGGGGAGAGGGCAAAAACATTCAGTACTTC. Residues: CASSLGTGGEGKNIQYF.

V gene TRBV29-1 combines with J gene TRBJ1-1, with TRBD1 as a possible D gene (5 bases). Trimming removed 4 bases from V and 0 bases from J, with 12 bases in between. Looked up from germline, CDR1 is SQVTM and CDR2 is ANQGSEA. The CDR3 has 14 amino acids. In DNA, the CDR3 is TGCAGCGTTGTGGGACTTAGGATGAACACTGAAGCTTTCTTT. Protein product: CSVVGLRMNTEAFF.

The chain is built from TRBV7-6 and TRBJ1-5; unclear D gene. Germline values: CDR1 SGHVS, CDR2 FNYEAQ. The CDR3 runs to 16 residues. The V end lost 8 bases, the J end lost 2 bases, and 19 bases lay between the germline ends. The CDR3 DNA reads TGTGCCAGCGGCGAATTCGATGGGGAGGGCAATCAGCCCCAGCATTTT. This translates into CASGEFDGEGNQPQHF.